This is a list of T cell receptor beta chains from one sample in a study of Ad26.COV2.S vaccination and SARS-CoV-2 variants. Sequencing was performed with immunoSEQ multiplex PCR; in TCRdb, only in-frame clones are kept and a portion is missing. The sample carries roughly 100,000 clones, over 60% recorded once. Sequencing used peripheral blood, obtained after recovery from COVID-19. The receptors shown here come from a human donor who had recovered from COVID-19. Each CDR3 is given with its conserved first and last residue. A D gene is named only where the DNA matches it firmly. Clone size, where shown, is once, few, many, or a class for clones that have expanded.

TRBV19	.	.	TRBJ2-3	TGTGCCAGTAGTATTACGGGCACGGATCCAGATACGCAGTATTTT	CASSITGTDPDTQYF
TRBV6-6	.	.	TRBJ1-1	TGTGCCAGCAGTTATCAACCGGGTTTCGGGAGCACTGAAGCTTTCTTT	CASSYQPGFGSTEAFF
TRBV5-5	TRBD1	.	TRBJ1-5	TGTGCCAGCTGGGACAGTGGGGCACCTAATCAGCCCCAGCATTTT	CASWDSGAPNQPQHF
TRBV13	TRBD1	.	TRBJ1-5	TGTGCCAGCAGCTCTGACAGGGATTCTCAGCCCCAGCATTTT	CASSSDRDSQPQHF
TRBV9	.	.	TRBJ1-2	TGTGCCAGCAGCACCTCGGGACGGGCTGGGTATGGCTACACCTTC	CASSTSGRAGYGYTF
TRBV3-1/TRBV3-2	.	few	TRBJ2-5	TGTGCCAGCAGCCAAAGGGACTACCAAGAGACCCAGTACTTC	CASSQRDYQETQYF
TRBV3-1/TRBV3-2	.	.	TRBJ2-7	TGTGCCAGCATCACCTCTTCCCCCACGGACGCCTACGAGCAGTACTTC	CASITSSPTDAYEQYF
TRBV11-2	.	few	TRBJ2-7	TGTGCCAGCAGCTTTGAGGACTACGAGCAGTACTTC	CASSFEDYEQYF
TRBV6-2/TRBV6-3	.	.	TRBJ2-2	TGTGCCAGCAGTTACCTTACCGGGGAGCTGTTTTTT	CASSYLTGELFF
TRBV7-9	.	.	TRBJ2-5	TGTGCCAGCAGCTTGGGCGGGGTGAGCGAGACCCAGTACTTC	CASSLGGVSETQYF
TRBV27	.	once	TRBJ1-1	TGTGCCAGCAGTTTATTCCCGCGACAGGTCTTTGAAGCTTTCTTT	CASSLFPRQVFEAFF
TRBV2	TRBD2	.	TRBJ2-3	TGTGCCAGCAGTGAGGGGGGGACTCCAACAACGAGCACAGATACGCAGTATTTT	CASSEGGTPTTSTDTQYF
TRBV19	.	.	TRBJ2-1	TGTGCCAGTAGTATAGCTAAATATGACAATGAGCAGTTCTTC	CASSIAKYDNEQFF
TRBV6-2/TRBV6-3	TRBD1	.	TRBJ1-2	TGTGCCAGCAGCCGGGACAGGGGGCTGGTTGGCTACACCTTC	CASSRDRGLVGYTF
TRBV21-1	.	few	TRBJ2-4	TGTGCCCTTGATATTCAAAACATTCAGTACTTC	CALDIQNIQYF